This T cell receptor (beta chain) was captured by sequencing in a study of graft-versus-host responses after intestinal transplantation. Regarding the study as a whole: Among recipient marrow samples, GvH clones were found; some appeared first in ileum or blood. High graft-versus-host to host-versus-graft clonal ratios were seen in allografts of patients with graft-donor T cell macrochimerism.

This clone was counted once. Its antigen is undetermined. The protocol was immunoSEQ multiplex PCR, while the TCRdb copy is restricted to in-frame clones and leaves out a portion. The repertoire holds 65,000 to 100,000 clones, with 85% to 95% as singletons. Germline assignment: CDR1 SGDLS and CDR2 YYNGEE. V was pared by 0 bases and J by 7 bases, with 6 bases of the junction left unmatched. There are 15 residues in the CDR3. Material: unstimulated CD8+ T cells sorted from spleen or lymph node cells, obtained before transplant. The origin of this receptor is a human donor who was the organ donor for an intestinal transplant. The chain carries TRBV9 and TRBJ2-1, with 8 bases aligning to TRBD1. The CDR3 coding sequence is TGTGCCAGCAGCGTAGGTGACCAGGGGGCGAATGAGCAGTTCTTC. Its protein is CASSVGDQGANEQFF.